The entry below gives a single T cell receptor beta chain sequence along with its context. As yet, its antigen is unknown. The germline gives CDR1 SNHLY, CDR2 FYNNEI. V was trimmed by 7 bases and J by 0 bases, leaving 16 bases between them. This CDR3 has 15 amino acids. The data were obtained in a study of cytomegalovirus exposure and HLA in healthy donors. Primers: 60 Vbeta forward and 13 Jbeta reverse. Using immunoSEQ multiplex PCR, the repertoire was profiled, and TCRdb retains in-frame clones only, with some absent. The repertoire consists of roughly 200,000 clones, with 60% to 80% occurring once and the leading ten covering about 2.8%. Study-level findings and limits: In a later analysis, a missense DCLRE1C variant was linked to TCR beta V- and J-gene trimming. Available immune exposure information covered CMV serostatus only. TCR beta chains numbering 150 to 200 were designated cytomegalovirus-associated.

The gene calls are TRBV2 and TRBJ2-7; tentative D call: TRBD2 (6 bases). This clonotype was sampled from a woman aged 25 to 39 in good health and CMV-seronegative. Sequencing used PBMCs. DNA for the CDR3: TGTGCCAGCAAGCTGAGTAGCGGCCCCTCCTACGAGCAGTACTTC. It is translated as CASKLSSGPSYEQYF.